Each of the 17 T cell receptor beta chains below was sequenced from the same sample in a study of chemoradiotherapy in HPV16-positive cancers. Profiling relied on immunoSEQ multiplex PCR, and the TCRdb table lists in-frame clones only, not all of them. Altogether just over 7,500 clones are present, about 79% being singletons, with the ten largest covering approximately 3%. The sequencing used blood, collected from a patient who underwent chemoradiotherapy. These receptor sequences come from a human donor with HPV-associated anogenital cancer.

The genes are TRBV9 and TRBJ2-3; 9 positions agree with TRBD2. Germline assignment: CDR1 SGDLS and CDR2 YYNGEE. This CDR3 comprises 14 residues. V lost 3 bases to trimming and J lost 4 bases; unmatched junction nucleotides: 3. The CDR3 spells CASSARGGSDTQYF. CDR3 DNA sequence: TGTGCCAGCAGCGCGCGGGGGGGTTCAGATACGCAGTATTTT.

The genes are TRBV25-1 and TRBJ1-2; 9 bases are a match to TRBD1. V dropped 4 bases and J dropped 1; count of bases not matched to a gene: 1. This CDR3 has 14 amino acids. Looked up from germline, CDR1 is MGHDK and CDR2 is SYGVNS. The CDR3 sequence: CASSGGQGNYGYTF. The CDR3 DNA sequence: TGTGCCAGCAGTGGGGGACAGGGTAACTATGGCTACACCTTC.

This clone was counted a single time. The germline gene is not matched at one end of the junction; a read error may be the cause. The V gene is TRBV5-4, the J gene TRBJ1-2; TRBD1 might be the D (5 bases). Germline loops: CDR1 SGHNT, CDR2 YYREEE (reference sequence). CDR3 length: 13 residues. The CDR3 bases are TGTGCCAGCAGGTTGGGGGGGAGTTATGGCTACACCTTC. The encoded protein is CASRLGGSYGYTF.

The rearrangement links TRBV6-4 to TRBJ2-3; possibly TRBD1 or TRBD2 for D (5 bases each). CDR1 and CDR2 (germline): MRHNA, SNTAGT. The CDR3 spans 16 residues. V was cut by 0 bases and J by 3 bases, with 13 bases left in between. This chain's CDR3 is CASSDSKGGGTDTQYF. As DNA, the CDR3 is TGTGCCAGCAGTGACTCCAAGGGTGGGGGAACAGATACGCAGTATTTT.

V usage is TRBV19 and J usage is TRBJ1-5; TRBD1 agrees at 7 bases. The CDR3 contains 15 residues. Germline values: CDR1 LNHDA, CDR2 SQIVND (reference sequence). Trimming at V came to 6 bases and at J to 4 bases, leaving 9 bases not matched to a gene. The CDR3 nucleotides read TGTGCCAGTAGCTCCGGGACAGTGAAAAATCAGCCCCAGCATTTT. It is translated as CASSSGTVKNQPQHF.

This chain links TRBV29-1 with TRBJ2-5; D call uncertain. Germline CDR1 SQVTM, CDR2 ANQGSEA. The CDR3 spans 11 residues. Trimming took 7 bases from V and 4 from J, leaving 10 bases between them. The CDR3 spells CSAVPRETQYF. In DNA, the CDR3 is TGCAGCGCGGTCCCTCGAGAGACCCAGTACTTC.

This clone was counted once. The rearrangement links TRBV18 to TRBJ1-1; D remains ambiguous. The V and J ends lost 6 bases and 6 bases respectively, with 11 bases between them. The CDR3 contains 12 residues. Germline CDR1 is KGHSH and CDR2 is LQKENI. The DNA of the CDR3 is TGTGCCAGCTCTTCGGTAGGAGCTGAAGCTTTCTTT. Translation gives CASSSVGAEAFF.

This chain joins TRBV7-2 and TRBJ1-3; no reliable D call. V shed 3 bases and J shed 1 base, with 10 bases lying between them. This CDR3 is built from 15 residues. CDR1 is SGHTA, CDR2 FQGNSA, per germline. The CDR3 loop is CASSLVVGSGNTIYF. The CDR3 DNA follows: TGTGCCAGCAGCTTGGTTGTGGGGTCTGGAAACACCATATATTTT. Supplemented by reference TRBV7-2 and TRBJ1-3, the full variable domain reads GAGVSQSPSNKVTEKGKDVELRCDPISGHTALYWYRQSLGQGLEFLIYFQGNSAPDKSGLPSDRFSAERTGGSVSTLTIQRTQQEDSAVYLCASSLVVGSGNTIYFGEGSWLTVV.

This chain connects TRBV9 to TRBJ1-2; D might be TRBD1 (5 bases). The V end lost 0 bases, the J end lost 5 bases, and 20 bases lay between the germline ends. This CDR3 has 17 residues. Germline values: CDR1 SGDLS, CDR2 YYNGEE. CDR3 in amino acids: CASSVVNPTQGSYGYTF. CDR3 nucleotides: TGTGCCAGCAGCGTAGTTAATCCGACCCAGGGATCATATGGCTACACCTTC.

This clone showed up just once. The rearrangement uses TRBV6-4 and TRBJ1-4, with D perhaps TRBD1 (5 bases). The CDR3 is 16 residues long. Trimming stripped 2 bases from V and 8 bases from J, with 18 bases between. Germline CDR1 is MRHNA and CDR2 is SNTAGT. The CDR3 sequence is CASSDVFRGLGEKLFF. The DNA of the CDR3 is TGTGCCAGCAGTGACGTGTTTCGGGGGTTAGGGGAAAAACTGTTTTTT.

This chain connects TRBV10-3 to TRBJ2-5, with a possible D match to TRBD1 (5 bases). The DNA end is more similar to TRBJ2-7, so the J call may be wrong. From germline, CDR1 is ENHRY and CDR2 SYGVKD. This CDR3 comprises 13 residues. CDR3 amino acids: CAISEEDKYEQYF. The CDR3 DNA follows: TGTGCCATCAGTGAAGAGGACAAATACGAGCAGTACTTC.

The chain links TRBV5-1 to TRBJ2-3; 10 nucleotides agree with TRBD2. The germline V gene has CDR1 SGHRS and CDR2 YFSETQ. Germline trimming cut 2 bases from V and 4 bases from J; bases unmatched to any gene: 13. CDR3 length equals 18 residues. The CDR3 bases are TGCGCCAGCAGCTTTCAAGCTAAACTAGCGGGGTTTGCAGATACGCAGTATTTT. Translating gives CASSFQAKLAGFADTQYF.

This rearrangement joins TRBV19 to TRBJ2-3, with 10 bases identical to TRBD1. This CDR3 is 14 amino acids long. From germline, CDR1 is LNHDA and CDR2 SQIVND (reference sequence). V lost 6 bases to trimming and J lost 3 bases; unmatched junction nucleotides: 3. The CDR3 here is CASSGTGETDTQYF. DNA for the CDR3: TGTGCCAGTAGCGGGACAGGGGAAACAGATACGCAGTATTTT.

The V call is TRBV6-1, the J call TRBJ1-2; 8 nucleotides agree with TRBD1. V dropped 5 bases and J dropped 4; count of bases not matched to a gene: 9. Germline CDR1 is MNHNS and CDR2 is SASEGT. CDR3 length: 15 amino acids. The CDR3 is CASSPKPDRAYGYTF. The CDR3 DNA reads TGTGCCAGCAGTCCCAAACCGGACAGGGCCTATGGCTACACCTTC.

This clone was seen just once. The chain couples TRBV2 to TRBJ1-5, with D possibly TRBD1 on 5 matching bases. Germline assignment: CDR1 SNHLY and CDR2 FYNNEI. The CDR3 totals 14 residues. The germline V and J ends were trimmed by 6 bases and 4 bases, with 13 bases remaining between them. CDR3 residues: CASRGDGLNQPQHF. In nucleotides, the CDR3 is TGTGCCAGCAGGGGGGACGGATTAAATCAGCCCCAGCATTTT.

The rearrangement uses TRBV6-1 and TRBJ2-3; D is unresolved. V was trimmed by 5 bases and J by 8 bases, leaving 14 bases between them. This CDR3 region has 13 residues. CDR1 is MNHNS, CDR2 SASEGT, per germline. CDR3 DNA: TGTGCCAGCAGTTCCCACCGGCGGCCTACGCAGTATTTT. Its translation is CASSSHRRPTQYF.

In its sample, this clone was seen once. This chain joins TRBV2 and TRBJ2-3; D remains unclear. Trimming shortened V by 7 bases and J by 2 bases, and 16 bases separated the two germline ends. The CDR3 covers 15 residues. Germline V gene lookup returns CDR1 SNHLY and CDR2 FYNNEI. The CDR3 is CASKVWSDPTDTQYF. The CDR3 nucleotides are TGTGCCAGCAAGGTCTGGTCAGACCCCACAGATACGCAGTATTTT.